Listed here are 6 T cell receptor beta chains from one sample, sequenced in a study of technical replicates of blood from four donors. Sequencing used immunoSEQ multiplex PCR; TCRdb keeps in-frame clones, though not all of them. Of tens of thousands of clones listed, approximately 90% are singletons. The sample comprised T cells isolated from PBMCs. These receptors were obtained from a human donor in good health.

This sequence joins TRBV6-1 and TRBJ2-3; no reliable D call. The CDR3 extends over 14 amino acids. V lost 1 base and J lost 0, with 5 bases in between. CDR1 and CDR2 (germline): MNHNS, SASEGT. In DNA form, the CDR3 reads TGTGCCAGCAGTGAAGGCGGTAGCACAGATACGCAGTATTTT. Encoded protein: CASSEGGSTDTQYF.

The CDR3 reads CASSLDLETSAEETQYF. As DNA, the CDR3 is TGTGCCAGCAGCTTAGATCTGGAGACTAGCGCAGAAGAGACCCAGTACTTC. The chain couples TRBV11-2 to TRBJ2-5; 8 bases align to TRBD2. The J segment lost 3 bases and the V segment lost 0 bases, leaving 9 bases of the junction unmatched. CDR1 is SGHAT, CDR2 FQNNGV, per germline. The CDR3 is made up of 17 amino acids.

The chain uses TRBV5-1 and TRBJ1-2; 7 nucleotides match TRBD1. The CDR3 length is 16 residues. Unmatched junction bases numbered 10, after V lost 0 bases and J lost 5 bases. Germline V lookup: CDR1 SGHRS, CDR2 YFSETQ. The CDR3 DNA reads as TGCGCCAGCAGCTTGGACAGGGGCACTAATGTTTATGGCTACACCTTC. This gives the protein CASSLDRGTNVYGYTF.

On this clone itself: A read error may account for a junction end that differs from germline. This chain connects TRBV15 to TRBJ2-1, with 10 nucleotides matching TRBD2. CDR3 length: 13 amino acids. Per the germline V gene, CDR1 is LNHNV and CDR2 is YYDKDF (reference sequence). CDR3 protein: CATSRAGRTSGIF. CDR3 nucleotide sequence: TGTGCCACCAGCAGAGCAGGGCGGACTAGCGGCATCTTC.

The chain recombines TRBV5-6 with TRBJ1-4; possibly TRBD1 for D (5 bases). The CDR3 is 15 residues long. V lost 0 bases and J lost 7, with 13 bases in between. The germline V gene has CDR1 SGHDT and CDR2 YYEEEE. The CDR3 DNA reads as TGTGCCAGCAGCTTGGCCCCGATTACAGGTGAAAAACTGTTTTTT. This gives the protein CASSLAPITGEKLFF.

This clone appeared a few times. This rearrangement joins TRBV2 to TRBJ1-2; tentative D call: TRBD1 (6 bases). Trimming pared 6 bases from V and 7 bases from J, leaving 18 bases between. Looked up from germline, CDR1 is SNHLY and CDR2 is FYNNEI. CDR3 size: 14 residues. The CDR3 loop is CASRGDGGASGYTF. CDR3 bases: TGTGCCAGCAGAGGGGATGGGGGGGCAAGTGGCTACACCTTC.